These 9 T cell receptor beta chains originate from one sample sequenced in a study of blood T cell repertoires in COVID-19. Only in-frame clones appear in the TCRdb table, and some are missing; sequencing was by immunoSEQ multiplex PCR. Of around 78,000 clones in the sample, about 80% are singletons; the top ten hold under 20%. Sequenced material: peripheral blood. These receptors came from a human donor in a cohort sampled during active COVID-19.

This clone showed up just once. This sequence joins TRBV5-6 and TRBJ1-1; a possible D gene is TRBD1 (5 bases). V lost 2 bases and J 1 base, leaving 9 bases between the germline ends. CDR1 and CDR2 from the germline V gene are SGHDT and YYEEEE. The CDR3 is made up of 14 amino acids. This CDR3 is CASSFGQGNTEAFF. In nucleotides, the CDR3 is TGTGCCAGCAGCTTTGGGCAGGGGAACACTGAAGCTTTCTTT.

The chain combines TRBV10-3 with TRBJ1-2, with a possible D match to TRBD1 (5 bases). Trimming took 0 bases from V and 6 from J, leaving 26 bases between them. The CDR3 runs to 19 residues. Germline V CDR1 and CDR2: ENHRY, SYGVKD. In DNA, the CDR3 is TGTGCCATCAGTGAGTCCCTAAGCAGGGAAAGGGTTCTGGGGCATGGCTACACCTTC. This sequence encodes CAISESLSRERVLGHGYTF.

This clone was detected once. CDR3 protein: CASSYGTGKGQPQHF. In DNA form, the CDR3 reads TGTGCCAGCAGCTACGGGACAGGGAAGGGTCAGCCCCAGCATTTT. V is TRBV2 and J is TRBJ1-5, with 9 bases lining up with TRBD1. Trimming at V came to 6 bases and at J to 6 bases, leaving 9 bases not matched to a gene. Germline CDR1 is SNHLY and CDR2 is FYNNEI. This CDR3 is 15 amino acids long.

This chain uses TRBV5-5 with TRBJ1-3, with 7 positions matching TRBD1. The CDR3 is made up of 15 amino acids. Trimming took 4 bases from V and 4 from J; bases not matched to a gene: 8. Germline CDR1 SGHKS, CDR2 YYEKEE (reference sequence). In nucleotides, the CDR3 is TGTGCCAGCAGCCGACAAACAGGGGTCGGAAACACCATATATTTT. Translating it yields CASSRQTGVGNTIYF.

Only one count was recorded for this clone. The chain carries TRBV7-9 and TRBJ1-2; D is unresolved. Germline CDR1 and CDR2: SEHNR and FQNEAQ (reference sequence). Trimming shortened V by 3 bases and J by 6 bases, and 14 bases separated the two germline ends. The CDR3 has 14 residues. CDR3 protein: CASSLGIITDGYTF. CDR3 nucleotides: TGTGCCAGCAGCTTGGGCATAATTACGGATGGCTACACCTTC. Based on the CDR3 plus reference TRBV7-9 and TRBJ1-2, the full variable domain is DTGVSQNPRHKITKRGQNVTFRCDPISEHNRLYWYRQTLGQGPEFLTYFQNEAQLEKSRLLSDRFSAERPKGSFSTLEIQRTEQGDSAMYLCASSLGIITDGYTFGSGTRLTVV.

The V call is TRBV6-1, the J call TRBJ2-3; TRBD1 might be the D (5 bases). CDR3 length equals 13 residues. Germline lookup yields CDR1 MNHNS and CDR2 SASEGT. Between the trimmed V and J ends, which lost 2 bases and 3 bases, there was a span of 6 bases. CDR3 amino acids: CASSEQGTDTQYF. CDR3 coding DNA: TGTGCCAGCAGTGAACAGGGTACAGATACGCAGTATTTT.

A single count supports this clone. This chain connects TRBV29-1 to TRBJ1-1; D ambiguous. Germline assignment: CDR1 SQVTM and CDR2 ANQGSEA. The V and J ends lost 8 bases and 8 bases respectively, with 24 bases between them. The CDR3 covers 14 residues. The CDR3 DNA follows: TGCAGCCTCCCAAGGTGGAGGACCTTTGTCGAAGCTTTCTTT. Translation: CSLPRWRTFVEAFF. Based on the CDR3 plus reference TRBV29-1 and TRBJ1-1, the full variable domain is SAVISQKPSRDICQRGTSLTIQCQVDSQVTMMFWYRQQPGQSLTLIATANQGSEATYESGFVIDKFPISRPNLTFSTLTVSNMSPEDSSIYLCSLPRWRTFVEAFFGQGTRLTVV.

The chain is built from TRBV5-1 and TRBJ1-1, with no clear D. The CDR3 totals 13 residues. V lost 0 bases to trimming and J lost 6 bases, with 9 bases between them. Germline V gives CDR1 SGHRS, CDR2 YFSETQ. CDR3 region: CASSLDITSEAFF. The DNA of the CDR3 is TGCGCCAGCAGCTTGGACATCACCTCTGAAGCTTTCTTT.

This clone has a single count. The chain employs TRBV6-1 and TRBJ1-2, with D maybe TRBD1 (6 bases). Between the trimmed V and J ends, which lost 3 bases and 4 bases, there was a span of 12 bases. Germline V gene sequence: CDR1 MNHNS, CDR2 SASEGT. This CDR3 comprises 14 residues. This chain's CDR3 is CASSDNRDSYGYTF. Here the CDR3 DNA reads TGTGCCAGCAGTGATAACAGGGATTCCTATGGCTACACCTTC.